This TCR beta chain was observed in a study of T cell responses to AZD1222 COVID-19 vaccine. Regarding the study as a whole: The study sampled repertoires only after the peak T cell response. Two doses of AZD1222 preceded a rise in Spike-specific TCR breadth and depth. White British donors predominated, females outnumbered males, and clonal diversity was possibly underestimated. Reportedly, nearly half of unique spike TCRs recognized epitopes outside B.1.351/B.1.1.7 mutations.

Repertoires were generated with immunoSEQ multiplex PCR, while TCRdb's copy carries only in-frame clones and drops some. The data show about 68,000 clones, with more than 80% seen just once and under 3% held by the top ten. A word on this clone: As yet, its antigen is unknown.

The CDR3 is 12 amino acids. The V end lost 7 bases, the J end lost 2 bases, and 9 bases lay between the germline ends. The gene calls are TRBV12-3 or TRBV12-4 and TRBJ2-7; perhaps TRBD1 as D (5 bases). This sequence originates from an adult in good health. Sequenced material: peripheral blood, taken on day 0 of AZD1222 vaccination. This CDR3 reads CASTDNTYEQYF. The CDR3 DNA sequence: TGTGCCAGCACGGACAACACCTACGAGCAGTACTTC.